Listed below are T cell receptor beta chains from one sample, sequenced in a study of blood T cell repertoires in COVID-19. Sequencing was performed with immunoSEQ multiplex PCR; in TCRdb, only in-frame clones are kept and a portion is missing. The data show roughly 170,000 clones, 82% seen once. The specimen was PBMCs or T cells enriched from blood (not recorded which). The origin of the receptors is a man aged 60 to 75 who had recovered from COVID-19. Both conserved end residues are part of each CDR3. Fields, in order: V gene, D gene, J gene, clone size, CDR3 DNA, CDR3 protein. The D gene is left open where the match is weak. Clone size is not always given. Where it is, it says once, few, many or a class for expanded clones.

v_call: TRBV4-2
d_call: .
j_call: TRBJ1-1
clone_size: .
cdr3_nt: TGTGCCAGCAGCCAACCCATCCTGACAGGGAACACTGAAGCTTTCTTT
cdr3_aa: CASSQPILTGNTEAFF

v_call: TRBV10-2
d_call: .
j_call: TRBJ1-2
clone_size: .
cdr3_nt: TGCGCCAGCAGTAAAATTTCGGACAGTAACTATGGCTACACCTTC
cdr3_aa: CASSKISDSNYGYTF

v_call: TRBV29-1
d_call: TRBD2
j_call: TRBJ2-2
clone_size: few
cdr3_nt: TGCAGCGTTGCTCGCGCGGCTAGCGGGAGAGTCGGGGAGCTGTTTTTT
cdr3_aa: CSVARAASGRVGELFF

v_call: TRBV3-1/TRBV3-2
d_call: .
j_call: TRBJ2-7
clone_size: .
cdr3_nt: TGTGCCAGCAGCCAATACGTGGCCAACTACGAGCAGTACTTC
cdr3_aa: CASSQYVANYEQYF

v_call: TRBV25-1
d_call: TRBD1
j_call: TRBJ2-7
clone_size: .
cdr3_nt: TGTGCCAGCAGATCTTCCGGGACAGGGACCCACGAGCAGTACTTC
cdr3_aa: CASRSSGTGTHEQYF

v_call: TRBV5-1
d_call: TRBD2
j_call: TRBJ2-2
clone_size: .
cdr3_nt: TGCGCCAGCAGCTCCGGACTAGCGGGAGGGCCGGCTACCGGGGAGCTGTTTTTT
cdr3_aa: CASSSGLAGGPATGELFF

v_call: TRBV19
d_call: .
j_call: TRBJ2-7
clone_size: many
cdr3_nt: TGTGCCAGTAGTCCGATAGGGGGGGCCTACGAGCAGTACTTC
cdr3_aa: CASSPIGGAYEQYF

v_call: TRBV11-2
d_call: .
j_call: TRBJ2-7
clone_size: .
cdr3_nt: TGTGCCAGCAGCTGGACTTCCTACGAGCAGTACTTC
cdr3_aa: CASSWTSYEQYF

v_call: TRBV24-1
d_call: TRBD1
j_call: TRBJ2-1
clone_size: .
cdr3_nt: TGTGCCACCAGTGACCTCACAGGGGGCAATGACAATGAGCAGTTCTTC
cdr3_aa: CATSDLTGGNDNEQFF

v_call: TRBV5-4
d_call: .
j_call: TRBJ2-7
clone_size: .
cdr3_nt: TGTGCCACCCCATGGCAGGGGGGTTCCTACTCCTACGAGCAGTACTTC
cdr3_aa: CATPWQGGSYSYEQYF

v_call: TRBV29-1
d_call: .
j_call: TRBJ2-2
clone_size: .
cdr3_nt: TGCAGCGTTGACGAACAGAACACCGGGGAGCTGTTTTTT
cdr3_aa: CSVDEQNTGELFF

v_call: TRBV13
d_call: .
j_call: TRBJ2-2
clone_size: .
cdr3_nt: TGTGCCAGCAGCTCGCGGTGGGGAGCAGGGGAGCTGTTTTTT
cdr3_aa: CASSSRWGAGELFF

v_call: TRBV24-1
d_call: TRBD1
j_call: TRBJ1-4
clone_size: .
cdr3_nt: TGTGCCACCAGTGCCCCAACCAGGGGGGAAGAAAAACTGTTTTTT
cdr3_aa: CATSAPTRGEEKLFF

v_call: TRBV19
d_call: .
j_call: TRBJ1-4
clone_size: .
cdr3_nt: TGTGCCAGTAGTGAGGGCCTCCCGGGAAAACTGTTTTTT
cdr3_aa: CASSEGLPGKLFF

v_call: TRBV19
d_call: TRBD1
j_call: TRBJ2-7
clone_size: once
cdr3_nt: TGTGCCAGTAGCGACCGGACAGGGAACTACGAGCAGTACTTC
cdr3_aa: CASSDRTGNYEQYF

v_call: TRBV21-1
d_call: .
j_call: TRBJ1-6
clone_size: .
cdr3_nt: TGTGCCAGCAGCAGAAAGTGGTATCTAAATCCCCTCCACTTT
cdr3_aa: CASSRKWYLNPLHF

v_call: TRBV6-1
d_call: .
j_call: TRBJ2-7
clone_size: .
cdr3_nt: TGTGCCAGCAGTGAATCTTCCAGGGACGAGCAGTACTTC
cdr3_aa: CASSESSRDEQYF

v_call: TRBV9
d_call: .
j_call: TRBJ2-1
clone_size: .
cdr3_nt: TGTGCCAGCAGCCCCGACACGGTCGGTGGAAGGACCTACAATGAGCAGTTCTTC
cdr3_aa: CASSPDTVGGRTYNEQFF